The sequence of this TCR beta chain was determined in a study of cytotoxic CD8 clonotypes in ibrutinib-treated CLL. Study at large: Partial responses numbered roughly 25 and complete responses 2; after a median around 72 months, about 14 stayed remitted and 12 progressed.

Broader study findings: Samples were collected at differing times from sustained-remission and progressing patients.

This table comes from immunoSEQ multiplex PCR, and its TCRdb copy is limited to in-frame clones, with some not included. The repertoire holds more than 140,000 clones, with around three quarters as singletons. Worth noting for this clone: As yet, its antigen is unknown.

The source material was PBMCs, sampled after 12 months of ibrutinib treatment. This sequence originates from a human donor with chronic lymphocytic leukemia.

DNA for the CDR3: TGTGCCAGCAGTTACAAGGGTCGGGAGCAGTACTTC. It codes for CASSYKGREQYF. The chain uses TRBV6-5 and TRBJ2-7; no firm D call. The CDR3 has 12 residues. V was trimmed by 2 bases and J by 7 bases, leaving 9 bases between them. CDR1 is MNHEY and CDR2 is SVGAGI in the germline V gene.